This TCR beta chain was identified during a study of cytomegalovirus exposure and HLA in healthy donors. Study information: Caucasian-associated ancestry cluster membership applied to about 77% of a few hundred genotyped donors.

60 Vbeta and 13 Jbeta primers were used in PCR. The repertoire was sequenced with immunoSEQ multiplex PCR; TCRdb's copy has only in-frame clones and lacks some. The profile covers about 140,000 clones, with around four fifths appearing a single time and 1.4% taken by the ten largest. Between the trimmed V and J ends, which lost 7 bases and 11 bases, there was a span of 14 bases. This CDR3 contains 12 residues. From germline, CDR1 is SEHNR and CDR2 FQNEAQ (reference sequence). General observations from the study: In a later analysis, compared with equally common non-associated chains, HLA-associated beta chains were more expanded. TCR beta V segments were, for the most part, productive about 87% or about 30% of the time in an earlier analysis. Differences between HLA loci emerged in a later analysis of TCR association rates, with DRB1 most and HLA-C fewest.

This clone was picked up a small number of times. What it recognizes is unknown. This sequence originates from a man in his thirties or forties in good health and CMV-seropositive. The rearrangement joins TRBV7-9 to TRBJ2-2; D ambiguous. The sequenced sample was PBMCs. The CDR3 sequence is CASTDSPIELFF. The CDR3 region has the DNA TGTGCCAGCACCGACTCCCCGATTGAGCTGTTTTTT. Together with reference TRBV7-9 and TRBJ2-2, the CDR3 gives the full variable domain: DTGVSQNPRHKITKRGQNVTFRCDPISEHNRLYWYRQTLGQGPEFLTYFQNEAQLEKSRLLSDRFSAERPKGSFSTLEIQRTEQGDSAMYLCASTDSPIELFFGEGSRLTVL.